This T cell receptor beta chain was retrieved from a study of CD8 T cells in ankylosing spondylitis. TCRdb independently ran MiXCR on the 5' RACE reads; one entry per CDR3 protein. There are roughly 39,000 distinct CDR3 sequences in the sample; less than 3.5% occur only once, and approximately 4.2% lies in the top ten. This clonotype showed up many times. The CDR3 has 16 amino acids. Germline V lookup: CDR1 SGDLS, CDR2 YYNGEE. The trim removed 0 bases at V and 5 bases at J, leaving 10 bases unmatched. The source is a male donor with ankylosing spondylitis or in good health (not recorded which). Input material: blood, either unsorted or a sorted T cell fraction (not recorded which). V is TRBV9 and J is TRBJ2-5, with TRBD1 matching over 7 bases. Here the CDR3 reads CASSVAPGTAQETQYF. CDR3 DNA: TGTGCCAGCAGCGTAGCGCCAGGGACAGCCCAGGAGACCCAGTACTTC. The complete variable domain, with remaining parts taken from reference TRBV9 and TRBJ2-5, reads DSGVTQTPKHLITATGQRVTLRCSPRSGDLSVYWYQQSLDQGLQFLIQYYNGEERAKGNILERFSAQQFPDLHSELNLSSLELGDSALYFCASSVAPGTAQETQYFGPGTRLLVL.